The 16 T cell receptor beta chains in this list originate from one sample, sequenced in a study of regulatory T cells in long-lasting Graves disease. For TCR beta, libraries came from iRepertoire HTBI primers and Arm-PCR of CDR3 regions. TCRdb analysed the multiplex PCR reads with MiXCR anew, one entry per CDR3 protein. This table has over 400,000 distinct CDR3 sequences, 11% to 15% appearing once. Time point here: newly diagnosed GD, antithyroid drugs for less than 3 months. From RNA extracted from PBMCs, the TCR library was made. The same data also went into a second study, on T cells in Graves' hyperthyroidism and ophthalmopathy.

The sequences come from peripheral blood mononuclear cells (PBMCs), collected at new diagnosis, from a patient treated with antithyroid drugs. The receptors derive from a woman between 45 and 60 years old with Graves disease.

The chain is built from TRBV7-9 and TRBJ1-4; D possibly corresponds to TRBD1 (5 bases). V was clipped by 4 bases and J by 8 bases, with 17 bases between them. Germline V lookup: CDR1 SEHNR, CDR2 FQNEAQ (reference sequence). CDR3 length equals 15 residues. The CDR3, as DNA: TGTGCCAGCAGCTCGGGAAGGGCCCGGGGGGAAAAACTGTTTTTT. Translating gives CASSSGRARGEKLFF.

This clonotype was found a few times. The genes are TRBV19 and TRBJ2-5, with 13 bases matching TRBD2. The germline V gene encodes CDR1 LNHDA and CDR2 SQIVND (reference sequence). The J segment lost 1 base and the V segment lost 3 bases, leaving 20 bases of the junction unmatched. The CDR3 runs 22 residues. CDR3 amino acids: CASSMELSGTSGLAGFQETQYF. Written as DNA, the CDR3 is TGTGCCAGTAGTATGGAACTCTCAGGGACATCGGGACTAGCGGGATTCCAAGAGACCCAGTACTTC. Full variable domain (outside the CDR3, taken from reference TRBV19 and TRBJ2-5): DGGITQSPKYLFRKEGQNVTLSCEQNLNHDAMYWYRQDPGQGLRLIYYSQIVNDFQKGDIAEGYSVSREKKESFPLTVTSAQKNPTAFYLCASSMELSGTSGLAGFQETQYFGPGTRLLVL.

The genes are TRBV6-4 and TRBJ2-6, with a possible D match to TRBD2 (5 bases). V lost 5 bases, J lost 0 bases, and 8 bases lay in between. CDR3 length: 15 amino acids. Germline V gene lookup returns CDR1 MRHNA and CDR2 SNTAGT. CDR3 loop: CASSPGDSGANVLTF. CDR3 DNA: TGTGCCAGCAGTCCCGGGGACTCTGGGGCCAACGTCCTGACTTTC.

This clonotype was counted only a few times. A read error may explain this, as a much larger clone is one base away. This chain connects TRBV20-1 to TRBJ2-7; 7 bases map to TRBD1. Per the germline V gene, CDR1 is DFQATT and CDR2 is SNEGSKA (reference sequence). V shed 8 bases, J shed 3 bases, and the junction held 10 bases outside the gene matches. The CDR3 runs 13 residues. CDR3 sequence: CSTAGTDFYEQYF. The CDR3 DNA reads TGCAGTACAGCCGGGACAGACTTCTACGAGCAGTACTTC.

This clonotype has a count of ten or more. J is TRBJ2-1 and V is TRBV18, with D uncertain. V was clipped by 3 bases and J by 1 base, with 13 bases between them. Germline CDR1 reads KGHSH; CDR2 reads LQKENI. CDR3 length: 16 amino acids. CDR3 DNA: TGTGCCAGCTCACCTTACAGCGTCCCGTCCTACAATGAGCAGTTCTTC. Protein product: CASSPYSVPSYNEQFF.

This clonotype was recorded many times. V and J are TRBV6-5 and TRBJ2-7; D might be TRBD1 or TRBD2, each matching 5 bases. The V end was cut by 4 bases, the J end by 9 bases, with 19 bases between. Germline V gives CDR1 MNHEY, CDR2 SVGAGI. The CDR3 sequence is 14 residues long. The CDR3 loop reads CASSSQGEGLAQYF. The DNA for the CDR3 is TGTGCCAGCAGTTCTCAGGGAGAAGGTTTGGCGCAGTACTTC.

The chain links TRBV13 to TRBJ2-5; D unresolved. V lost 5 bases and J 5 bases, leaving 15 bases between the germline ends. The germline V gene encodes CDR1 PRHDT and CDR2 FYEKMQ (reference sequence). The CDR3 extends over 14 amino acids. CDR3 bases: TGTGCCAGCAGCCTAATGGGGTCTCAGGAGACCCAGTACTTC. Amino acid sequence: CASSLMGSQETQYF.

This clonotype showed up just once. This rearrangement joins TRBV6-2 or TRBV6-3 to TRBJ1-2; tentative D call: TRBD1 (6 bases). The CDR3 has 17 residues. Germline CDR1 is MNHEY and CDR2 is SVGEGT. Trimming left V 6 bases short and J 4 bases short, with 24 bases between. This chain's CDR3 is CASSRGHNQPSLYGYTF. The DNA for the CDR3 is TGTGCCAGCAGCCGGGGACACAACCAGCCCTCTCTCTATGGCTACACCTTC.

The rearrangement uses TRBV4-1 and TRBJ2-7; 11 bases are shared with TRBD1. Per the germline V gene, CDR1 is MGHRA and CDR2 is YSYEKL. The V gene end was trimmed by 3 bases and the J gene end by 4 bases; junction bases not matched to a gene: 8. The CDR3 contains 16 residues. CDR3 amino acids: CASSQVPGQGGYEQYF. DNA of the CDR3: TGCGCCAGCAGCCAGGTACCGGGACAGGGGGGATACGAGCAGTACTTC.

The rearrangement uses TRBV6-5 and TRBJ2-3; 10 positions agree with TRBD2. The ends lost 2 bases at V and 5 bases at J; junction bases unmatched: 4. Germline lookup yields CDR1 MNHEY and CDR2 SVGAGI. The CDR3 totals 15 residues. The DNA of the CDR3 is TGTGCCAGCAGTTACAGCGGGGGGGGGCGAGATACGCAGTATTTT. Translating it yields CASSYSGGGRDTQYF.

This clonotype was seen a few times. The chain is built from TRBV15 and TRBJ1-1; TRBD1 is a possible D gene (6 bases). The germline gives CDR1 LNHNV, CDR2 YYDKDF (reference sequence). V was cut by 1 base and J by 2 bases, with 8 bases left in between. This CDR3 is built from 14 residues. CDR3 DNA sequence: TGTGCCACCAGCAGAGGGACAGTTAACACTGAAGCTTTCTTT. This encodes CATSRGTVNTEAFF.

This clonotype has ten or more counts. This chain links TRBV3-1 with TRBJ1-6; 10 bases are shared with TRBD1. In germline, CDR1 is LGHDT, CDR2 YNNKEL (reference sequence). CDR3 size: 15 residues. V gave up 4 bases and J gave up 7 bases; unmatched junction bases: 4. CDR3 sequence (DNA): TGTGCCAGCAGCCCCCGGGACAGGGGAAATTCACCCCTCCACTTT. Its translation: CASSPRDRGNSPLHF.

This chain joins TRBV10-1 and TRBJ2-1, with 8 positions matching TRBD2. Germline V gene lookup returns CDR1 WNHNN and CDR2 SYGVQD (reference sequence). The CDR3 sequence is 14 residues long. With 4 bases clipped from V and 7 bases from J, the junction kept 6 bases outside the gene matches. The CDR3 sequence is CASSGIAGTNEQFF. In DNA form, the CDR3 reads TGCGCCAGCAGTGGGATAGCGGGAACGAATGAGCAGTTCTTC.

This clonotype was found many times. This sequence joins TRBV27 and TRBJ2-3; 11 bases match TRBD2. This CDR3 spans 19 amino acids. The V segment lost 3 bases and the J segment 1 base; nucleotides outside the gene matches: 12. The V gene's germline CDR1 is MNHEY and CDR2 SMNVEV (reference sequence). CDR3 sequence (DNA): TGTGCCAGCAGTTTTCTGGCTAGCGGGAGGCCCGGCGGCACAGATACGCAGTATTTT. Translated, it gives CASSFLASGRPGGTDTQYF.

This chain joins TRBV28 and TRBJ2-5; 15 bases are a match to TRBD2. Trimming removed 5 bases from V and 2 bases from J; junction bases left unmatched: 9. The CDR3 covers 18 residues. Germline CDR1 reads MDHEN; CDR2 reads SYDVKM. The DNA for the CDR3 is TGTGCCAGCAGTGCCGCTCCGGGACTAGCGGGAGGTCAAGAGACCCAGTACTTC. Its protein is CASSAAPGLAGGQETQYF.

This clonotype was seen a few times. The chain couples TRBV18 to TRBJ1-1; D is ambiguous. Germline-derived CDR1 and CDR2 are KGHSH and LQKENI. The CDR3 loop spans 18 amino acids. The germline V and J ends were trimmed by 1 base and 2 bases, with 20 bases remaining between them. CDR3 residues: CASSPLEHLAVRNTEAFF. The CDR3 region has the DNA TGTGCCAGCTCACCACTAGAACATCTGGCCGTTCGAAACACTGAAGCTTTCTTT.